This TCR beta chain was captured in a study of T cells of healthy individuals. CDR1 and CDR2 from the germline V gene are KGHSH and LQKENI. This CDR3 spans 16 amino acids. Germline trimming cut 3 bases from V and 7 bases from J; bases unmatched to any gene: 12. TCRdb reprocessed the 5' RACE reads via MiXCR and lists one record per CDR3 protein. The table lists some 39,000 distinct CDR3 sequences, 4.5% of them singletons. The TCR originated in a human donor in good health. This rearrangement joins TRBV18 to TRBJ2-1; 7 bases fit TRBD2. The CDR3 sequence: CASSPALAGADNEQFF. The CDR3 bases are TGTGCCAGCTCACCCGCCTTGGCGGGAGCTGATAATGAGCAGTTCTTC. The full variable domain, rest sourced from reference TRBV18 and TRBJ2-1, is NAGVMQNPRHLVRRRGQEARLRCSPMKGHSHVYWYRQLPEEGLKFMVYLQKENIIDESGMPKERFSAEFPKEGPSILRIQQVVRGDSAAYFCASSPALAGADNEQFFGPGTRLTVL.